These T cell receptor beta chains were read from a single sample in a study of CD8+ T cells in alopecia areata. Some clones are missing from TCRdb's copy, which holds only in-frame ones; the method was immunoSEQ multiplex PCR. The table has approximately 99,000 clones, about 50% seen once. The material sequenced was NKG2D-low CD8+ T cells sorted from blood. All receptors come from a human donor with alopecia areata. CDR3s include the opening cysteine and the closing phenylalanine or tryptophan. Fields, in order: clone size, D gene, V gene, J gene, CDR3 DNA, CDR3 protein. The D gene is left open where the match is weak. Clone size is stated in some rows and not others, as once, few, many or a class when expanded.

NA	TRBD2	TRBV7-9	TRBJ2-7	TGTGCCAGCAGCTTCAGCGGGACTAACGAGCAGTACTTC	CASSFSGTNEQYF
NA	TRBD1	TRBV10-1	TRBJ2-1	TGCGCCAGCAGTCCGGGACAGGGAAGCTCCTACAATGAGCAGTTCTTC	CASSPGQGSSYNEQFF
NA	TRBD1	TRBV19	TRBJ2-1	TGTGCCAGCAGCCCCGGGACAGGAGGCTACAATGAGCAGTTCTTC	CASSPGTGGYNEQFF
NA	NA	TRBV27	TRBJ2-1	TGTGCCAGCAGTTCGCCCTACTACAATGAGCAGTTCTTC	CASSSPYYNEQFF
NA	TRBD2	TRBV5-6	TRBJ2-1	TGTGCCAGCAGCTTCCTGCTAGCGGGAGGGTCTGATGGGCAGTTCTTC	CASSFLLAGGSDGQFF
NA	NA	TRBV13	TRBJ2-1	TGTGCCAGCAGCGCGACTGGGGGATACAATGAGCAGTTCTTC	CASSATGGYNEQFF
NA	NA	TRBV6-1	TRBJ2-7	TGTGCCAGCAGTGAAGGGGCAGGGGCGGGCTCCTACGAGCAGTACTTC	CASSEGAGAGSYEQYF
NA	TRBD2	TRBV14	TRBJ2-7	TGTGCCAGCAGCCAAGATCGGGGAGGGAAAGGCGAGCAGTACTTC	CASSQDRGGKGEQYF
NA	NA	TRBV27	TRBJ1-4	TGTGCCAGCAGTTTGATGGCGAATGAAAAACTGTTTTTT	CASSLMANEKLFF
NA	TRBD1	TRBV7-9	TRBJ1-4	TGTGCCAGCAGGCGGACAGGGGGTAATGAAAAACTGTTTTTT	CASRRTGGNEKLFF
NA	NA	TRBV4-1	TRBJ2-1	TGCGCCAGCAGCGACGGCTATACAAAGAATGAGCAGTTCTTC	CASSDGYTKNEQFF
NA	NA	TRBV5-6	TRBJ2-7	TGTGCCAGCAGCAGGGGCTCCTACGAGCAGTACTTC	CASSRGSYEQYF
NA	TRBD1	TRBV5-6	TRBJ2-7	TGTGCCAGCAGCCCGCTGGGACAGGGCTTTCCATATGAGCAGTACTTC	CASSPLGQGFPYEQYF
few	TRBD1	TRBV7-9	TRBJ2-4	TGTGCCAGCAGCGCCGGGACAGAGGTCTCCATTCAGTACTTC	CASSAGTEVSIQYF
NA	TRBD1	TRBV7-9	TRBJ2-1	TGTGCCAGCAGCCCCCGCTGGGACAGGGAGGACAATGAGCAGTTCTTC	CASSPRWDREDNEQFF
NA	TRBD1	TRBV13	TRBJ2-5	TGTGCCAGCAGCTTCGGTACAGGGGGCGAAGTGCAAGAGACCCAGTACTTC	CASSFGTGGEVQETQYF
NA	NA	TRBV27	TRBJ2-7	TGTGCCAGCAGTTTAGCGGGGGAGCAGTACTTC	CASSLAGEQYF
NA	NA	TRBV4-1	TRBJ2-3	TGCGCCAGCAGCCGCGGACTGGCCGGAGGGGCAGATACGCAGTATTTT	CASSRGLAGGADTQYF
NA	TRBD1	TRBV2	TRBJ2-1	TGTGCCAGCAGTGGGGGGACAGGAAGAAGCTACAATGAGCAGTTCTTC	CASSGGTGRSYNEQFF
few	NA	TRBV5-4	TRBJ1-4	TGTGCCAGCAGCCACGGACCGATTAATGAAAAACTGTTTTTT	CASSHGPINEKLFF
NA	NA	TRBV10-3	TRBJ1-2	TGTGCCATCAGTGATGCACCGGAGAACTATGGCTACACCTTC	CAISDAPENYGYTF
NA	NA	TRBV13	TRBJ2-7	TGTGCCAGCAGCTTAGGGGTAGCGGCAACCTACGAGCAGTACTTC	CASSLGVAATYEQYF
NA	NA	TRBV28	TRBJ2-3	TGTGCCAGCAGTTCAATGGATACGCAGTATTTT	CASSSMDTQYF
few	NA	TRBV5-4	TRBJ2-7	TGTGCCAGCAGCGGGGAAGGTGGGGACTACGAGCAGTACTTC	CASSGEGGDYEQYF
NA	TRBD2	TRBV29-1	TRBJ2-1	TGCAGCGTTACCGGGGGGAACAATGAGCAGTTCTTC	CSVTGGNNEQFF
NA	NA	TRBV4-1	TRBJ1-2	TGCGCCAGCAGCCAGGTCCGGGGTACTGGCTATGGCTACACCTTC	CASSQVRGTGYGYTF
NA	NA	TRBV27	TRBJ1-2	TGTGCCAGCAGCATGTCCCACACCTATGGCTACACCTTC	CASSMSHTYGYTF
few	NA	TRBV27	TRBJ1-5	TGTGCCAGCAGAGAGAAATGGGGGGCTGATAATCAGCCCCAGCATTTT	CASREKWGADNQPQHF
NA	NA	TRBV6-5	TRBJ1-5	TGTGCCAGCAGACAGGGCATGGACAATCAGCCCCAGCATTTT	CASRQGMDNQPQHF
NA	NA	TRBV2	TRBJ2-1	TGTGCCAGCAGCGGCGCTACAGGGAACTCCTACAATGAGCAGTTCTTC	CASSGATGNSYNEQFF
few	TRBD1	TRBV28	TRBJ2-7	TGTGCCAGCAGTTTTTTTAGGGGGCCCAACGAGCAGTACTTC	CASSFFRGPNEQYF
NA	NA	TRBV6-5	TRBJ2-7	TGTGCCAGCAGTTACTCCCAGGGAGGCTGGTACGAGCAGTACTTC	CASSYSQGGWYEQYF
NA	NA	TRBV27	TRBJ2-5	TGTGCCAGCAGTAACCGACAGCCTAAAGAGACCCAGTACTTC	CASSNRQPKETQYF
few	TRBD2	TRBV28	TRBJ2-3	TGTGCCAGCAGTTTAGAACTAGCGCCCCGCACAGATACGCAGTATTTT	CASSLELAPRTDTQYF
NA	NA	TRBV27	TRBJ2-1	TGTGCCAGCAGTTCCCTCCAACTAGAGGATGAGCAGTTCTTC	CASSSLQLEDEQFF
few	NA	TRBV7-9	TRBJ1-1	TGTGCCAGCAGCTTAGCCAGGGCGGGGACTGAAGCTTTCTTT	CASSLARAGTEAFF
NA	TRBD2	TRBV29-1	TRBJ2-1	TGCAGCGTGCCCGGGACTAGCCTGATAGGGGATGAGCAGTTCTTC	CSVPGTSLIGDEQFF
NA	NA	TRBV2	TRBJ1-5	TGTGCCAGCAGTGAAGCGTCAAGGGTTGCCCAGCCCCAGCATTTT	CASSEASRVAQPQHF
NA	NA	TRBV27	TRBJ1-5	TGTGCCAGCGGAGCCCTAGGGGAGGATCAGCCCCAGCATTTT	CASGALGEDQPQHF
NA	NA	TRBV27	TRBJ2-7	TGTGCCAGCAGTTTATCCACAGAATCCTACGAGCAGTACTTC	CASSLSTESYEQYF
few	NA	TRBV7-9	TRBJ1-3	TGTGCCAGCAGCTTAGGGCGGTCCTCTGGAAACACCATATATTTT	CASSLGRSSGNTIYF
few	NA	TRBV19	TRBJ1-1	TGTGCCAGTAGATCAGGAGCAGCTGAAGCTTTCTTT	CASRSGAAEAFF
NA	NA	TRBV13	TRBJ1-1	TGTGCCAGCAGCCTCGGTCCGAGAACTGAAGCTTTCTTT	CASSLGPRTEAFF
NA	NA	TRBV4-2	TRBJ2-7	TGTGCCAGCAGCCTACCCCCAGCGCCCGAGCAGTACTTC	CASSLPPAPEQYF